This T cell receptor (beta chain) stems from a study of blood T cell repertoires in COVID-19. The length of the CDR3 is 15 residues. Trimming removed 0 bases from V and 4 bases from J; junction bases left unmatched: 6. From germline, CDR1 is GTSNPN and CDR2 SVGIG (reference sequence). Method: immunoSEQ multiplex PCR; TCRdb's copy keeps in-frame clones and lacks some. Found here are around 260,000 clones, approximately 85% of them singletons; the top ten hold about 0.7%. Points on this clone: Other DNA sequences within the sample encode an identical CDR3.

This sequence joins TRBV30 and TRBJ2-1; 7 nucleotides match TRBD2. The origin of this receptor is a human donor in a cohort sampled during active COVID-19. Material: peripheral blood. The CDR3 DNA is TGTGCCTGGAGTGTACGGACGGGGGGATACAATGAGCAGTTCTTC. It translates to CAWSVRTGGYNEQFF. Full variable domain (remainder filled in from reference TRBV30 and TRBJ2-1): SQTIHQWPATLVQPVGSPLSLECTVEGTSNPNLYWYRQAAGRGLQLLFYSVGIGQISSEVPQNLSASRPQDRQFILSSKKLLLSDSGFYLCAWSVRTGGYNEQFFGPGTRLTVL.